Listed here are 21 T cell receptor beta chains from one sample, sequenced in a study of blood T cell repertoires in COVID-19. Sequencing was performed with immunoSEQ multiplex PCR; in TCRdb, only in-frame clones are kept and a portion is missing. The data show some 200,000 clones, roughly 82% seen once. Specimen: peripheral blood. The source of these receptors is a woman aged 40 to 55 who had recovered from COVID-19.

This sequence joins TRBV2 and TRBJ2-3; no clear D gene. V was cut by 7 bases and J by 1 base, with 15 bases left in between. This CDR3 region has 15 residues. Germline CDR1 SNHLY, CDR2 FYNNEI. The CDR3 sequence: CASIPVTHGTDTQYF. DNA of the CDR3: TGTGCCAGCATCCCGGTAACCCATGGCACAGATACGCAGTATTTT.

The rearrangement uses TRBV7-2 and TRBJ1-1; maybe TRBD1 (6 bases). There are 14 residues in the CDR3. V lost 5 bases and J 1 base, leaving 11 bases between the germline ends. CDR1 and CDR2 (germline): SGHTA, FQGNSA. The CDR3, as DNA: TGTGCCAGCAGCCGCCGGACAGAGAACACTGAAGCTTTCTTT. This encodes CASSRRTENTEAFF.

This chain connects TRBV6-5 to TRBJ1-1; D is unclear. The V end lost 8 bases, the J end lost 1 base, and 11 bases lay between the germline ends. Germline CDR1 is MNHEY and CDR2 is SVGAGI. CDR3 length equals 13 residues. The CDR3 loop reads CASSMWRNTEAFF. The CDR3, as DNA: TGTGCCAGCTCTATGTGGAGGAACACTGAAGCTTTCTTT.

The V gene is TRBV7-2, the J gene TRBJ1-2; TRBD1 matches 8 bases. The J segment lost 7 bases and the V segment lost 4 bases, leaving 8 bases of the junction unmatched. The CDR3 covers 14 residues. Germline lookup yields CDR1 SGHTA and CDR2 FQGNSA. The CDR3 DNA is TGTGCCAGCAGCTCCTCCCAGGGGGCCGCTGGCTACACCTTC. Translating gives CASSSSQGAAGYTF.

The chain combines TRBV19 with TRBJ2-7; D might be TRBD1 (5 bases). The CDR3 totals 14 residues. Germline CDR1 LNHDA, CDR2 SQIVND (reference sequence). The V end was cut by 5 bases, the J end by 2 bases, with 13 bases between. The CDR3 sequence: CASSGAVGTYEQYF. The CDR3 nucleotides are TGTGCCAGTAGTGGGGCTGTCGGCACCTACGAGCAGTACTTC.

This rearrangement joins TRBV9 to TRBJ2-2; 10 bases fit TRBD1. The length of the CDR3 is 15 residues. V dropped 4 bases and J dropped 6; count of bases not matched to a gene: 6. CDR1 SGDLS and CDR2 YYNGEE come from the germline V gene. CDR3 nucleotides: TGTGCCAGCAGCACCCGGGACAGGGGTGCCGGGGAGCTGTTTTTT. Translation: CASSTRDRGAGELFF.

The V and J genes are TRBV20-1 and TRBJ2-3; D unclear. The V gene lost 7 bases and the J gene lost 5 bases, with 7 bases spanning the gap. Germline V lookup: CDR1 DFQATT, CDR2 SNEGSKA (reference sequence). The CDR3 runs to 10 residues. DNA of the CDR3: TGCAGTGGGCCGGGAGATACGCAGTATTTT. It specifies CSGPGDTQYF.

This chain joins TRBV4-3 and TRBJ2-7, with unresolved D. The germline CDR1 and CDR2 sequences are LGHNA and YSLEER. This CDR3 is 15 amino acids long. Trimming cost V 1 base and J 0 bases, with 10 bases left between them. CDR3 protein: CASSQVVAASYEQYF. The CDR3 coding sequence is TGCGCCAGCAGCCAAGTAGTAGCCGCCTCCTACGAGCAGTACTTC.

CDR3 nucleotides: TGTGCCAGCAGCTTAGCGGGGGGGCCTCAGATAACGCAGTATTTT. Amino acids: CASSLAGGPQITQYF. The J gene is TRBJ2-3, the V gene TRBV7-8, with a possible D match to TRBD2 (7 bases). Between the trimmed V and J ends, which lost 0 bases and 9 bases, there was a span of 16 bases. The CDR3 extends over 15 amino acids. Germline V gene sequence: CDR1 SGHVS, CDR2 FQNEAQ.

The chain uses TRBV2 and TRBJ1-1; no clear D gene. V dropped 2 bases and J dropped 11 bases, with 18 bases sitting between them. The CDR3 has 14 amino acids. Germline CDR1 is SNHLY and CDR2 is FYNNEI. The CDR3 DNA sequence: TGTGCCAGCAGTGAAAGTCGTGCCTATTCATTGGCTTTCTTT. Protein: CASSESRAYSLAFF.

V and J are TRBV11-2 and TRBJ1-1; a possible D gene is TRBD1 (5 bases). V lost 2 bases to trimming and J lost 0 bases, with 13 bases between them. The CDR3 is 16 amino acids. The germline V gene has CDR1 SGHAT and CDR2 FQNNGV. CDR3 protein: CASSLQAGTMNTEAFF. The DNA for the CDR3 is TGTGCCAGCAGCTTACAGGCAGGGACTATGAACACTGAAGCTTTCTTT.

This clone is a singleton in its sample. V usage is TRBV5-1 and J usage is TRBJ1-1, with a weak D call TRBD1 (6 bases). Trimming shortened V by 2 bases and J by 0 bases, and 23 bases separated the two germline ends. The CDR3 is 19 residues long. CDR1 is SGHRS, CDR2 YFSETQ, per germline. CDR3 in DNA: TGCGCCAGCAGCTTAAAACAGGGAATAGGAGCAACCCTGAACACTGAAGCTTTCTTT. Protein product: CASSLKQGIGATLNTEAFF.

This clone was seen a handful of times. The CDR3 here is CASSSMGQGTDTIYF. The CDR3 DNA follows: TGCGCCAGCAGCTCGATGGGACAGGGCACGGACACCATATATTTT. The chain has TRBV5-1 and TRBJ1-3; 9 nucleotides agree with TRBD1. This CDR3 spans 15 amino acids. Germline V gene lookup returns CDR1 SGHRS and CDR2 YFSETQ. J gave up 8 bases and V 3 bases, and 9 bases lay outside the gene matches.

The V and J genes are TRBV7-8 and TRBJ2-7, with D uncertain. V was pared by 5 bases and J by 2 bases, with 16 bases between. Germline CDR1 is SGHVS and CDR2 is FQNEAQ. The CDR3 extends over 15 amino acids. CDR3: CASSPQLVGAYEQYF. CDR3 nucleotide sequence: TGTGCCAGCAGCCCCCAGTTAGTGGGCGCCTACGAGCAGTACTTC.

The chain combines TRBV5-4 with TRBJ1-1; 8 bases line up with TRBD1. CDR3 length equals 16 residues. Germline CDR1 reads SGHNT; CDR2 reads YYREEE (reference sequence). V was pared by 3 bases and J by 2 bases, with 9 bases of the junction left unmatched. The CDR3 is CASSWGQGAVNTEAFF. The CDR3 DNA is TGTGCCAGCAGCTGGGGTCAGGGGGCAGTTAACACTGAAGCTTTCTTT.

CDR3 in DNA: TGTGCCAGTAGTATCCGGACAGCCTCCTACGAGCAGTACTTC. The encoded protein is CASSIRTASYEQYF. This sequence joins TRBV19 and TRBJ2-7; D is possibly TRBD1 (6 bases). From germline, CDR1 is LNHDA and CDR2 SQIVND (reference sequence). Trimming stripped 3 bases from V and 0 bases from J, with 9 bases between. The CDR3 is made up of 14 amino acids.

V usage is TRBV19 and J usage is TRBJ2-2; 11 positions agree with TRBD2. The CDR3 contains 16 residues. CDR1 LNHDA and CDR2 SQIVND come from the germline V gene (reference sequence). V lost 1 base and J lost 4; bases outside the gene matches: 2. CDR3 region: CASSIVTSGGTGELFF. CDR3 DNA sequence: TGTGCCAGTAGTATAGTAACTAGCGGGGGCACCGGGGAGCTGTTTTTT.

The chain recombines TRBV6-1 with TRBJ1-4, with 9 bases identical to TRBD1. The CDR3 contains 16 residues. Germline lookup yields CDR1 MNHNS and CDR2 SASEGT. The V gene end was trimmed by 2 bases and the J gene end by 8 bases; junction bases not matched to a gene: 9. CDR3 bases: TGTGCCAGCAGTGAAACCCAGGGACAGGGAGGGGAAAAACTGTTTTTT. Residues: CASSETQGQGGEKLFF.

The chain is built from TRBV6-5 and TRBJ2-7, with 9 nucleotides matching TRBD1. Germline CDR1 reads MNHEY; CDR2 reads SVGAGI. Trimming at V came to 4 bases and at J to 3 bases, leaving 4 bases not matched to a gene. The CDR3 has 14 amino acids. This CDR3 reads CASSFPGQGYEQYF. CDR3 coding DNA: TGTGCCAGCAGTTTCCCGGGACAGGGCTACGAGCAGTACTTC.

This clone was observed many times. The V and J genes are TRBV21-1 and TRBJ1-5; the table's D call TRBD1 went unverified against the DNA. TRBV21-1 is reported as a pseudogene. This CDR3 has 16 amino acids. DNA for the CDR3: TGTGCCAGCAGTACGGAGGGGACAGGGCCCAGGCAGCCCCAGCATTTT. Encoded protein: CASSTEGTGPRQPQHF.

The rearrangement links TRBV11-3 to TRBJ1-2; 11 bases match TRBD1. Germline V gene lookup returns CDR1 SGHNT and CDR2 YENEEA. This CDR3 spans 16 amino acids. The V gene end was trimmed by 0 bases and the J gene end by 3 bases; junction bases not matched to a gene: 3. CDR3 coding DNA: TGTGCCAGCAGCTTAGAACCGGACAGGGGGCACTATGGCTACACCTTC. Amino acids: CASSLEPDRGHYGYTF.